Listed below are T cell receptor beta chains from one sample, sequenced in a study of control samples from healthy donors and cancer patients. Sequenced by immunoSEQ multiplex PCR; TCRdb stores in-frame clones only, minus some. The sample lists around 190,000 clones, approximately 92% occurring once. The sample taken for sequencing was blood. These receptor sequences come from a young man in good health. The CDR3 runs from the conserved cysteine through the conserved F or W. Each record gives: D gene, V gene, J gene, clone size, CDR3 protein, CDR3 DNA. A D gene is named only where the DNA matches it firmly. The listing skips clone size in some rows; elsewhere it reads once, few, many or a size class.

D gene: .
V gene: TRBV6-2/TRBV6-3
J gene: TRBJ2-3
clone size: .
CDR3 protein: CASSSQAGRGADTQYF
CDR3 DNA: TGTGCCAGCAGCTCCCAAGCGGGCAGGGGCGCTGATACGCAGTATTTT

D gene: .
V gene: TRBV7-2
J gene: TRBJ1-2
clone size: .
CDR3 protein: CASSLSGRRNYGYTF
CDR3 DNA: TGTGCCAGCAGCTTATCAGGGCGCCGTAACTATGGCTACACCTTC

D gene: TRBD2
V gene: TRBV19
J gene: TRBJ2-1
clone size: .
CDR3 protein: CASSGRTSGQSYNEQFF
CDR3 DNA: TGTGCCAGTAGTGGTAGGACTAGCGGACAATCCTACAATGAGCAGTTCTTC

D gene: .
V gene: TRBV29-1
J gene: TRBJ1-1
clone size: .
CDR3 protein: CSVEGQATEAFF
CDR3 DNA: TGCAGCGTTGAAGGGCAGGCCACTGAAGCTTTCTTT

D gene: .
V gene: TRBV27
J gene: TRBJ2-3
clone size: once
CDR3 protein: CASRPATGLFTDTQYF
CDR3 DNA: TGTGCCAGCAGACCCGCGACAGGCTTATTCACAGATACGCAGTATTTT

D gene: .
V gene: TRBV6-2/TRBV6-3
J gene: TRBJ2-7
clone size: .
CDR3 protein: CASSHGRGMGEQYF
CDR3 DNA: TGTGCCAGCAGTCACGGAAGGGGAATGGGGGAGCAGTACTTC

D gene: .
V gene: TRBV19
J gene: TRBJ2-7
clone size: once
CDR3 protein: CASSDRAESYEQYF
CDR3 DNA: TGTGCCAGTAGTGACCGGGCCGAATCCTACGAGCAGTACTTC

D gene: TRBD1
V gene: TRBV30
J gene: TRBJ1-1
clone size: .
CDR3 protein: CAWSQGVITEAFF
CDR3 DNA: TGTGCCTGGTCACAGGGGGTGATCACTGAAGCTTTCTTT

D gene: .
V gene: TRBV2
J gene: TRBJ2-1
clone size: .
CDR3 protein: CASMGLLGNEQFF
CDR3 DNA: TGTGCCAGCATGGGGTTGTTAGGCAATGAGCAGTTCTTC

D gene: TRBD1
V gene: TRBV28
J gene: TRBJ1-3
clone size: .
CDR3 protein: CASSDRVNGNTIYF
CDR3 DNA: TGTGCCAGCAGTGACAGGGTGAACGGAAACACCATATATTTT

D gene: .
V gene: TRBV30
J gene: TRBJ1-1
clone size: .
CDR3 protein: CAWSVAGSTEAFF
CDR3 DNA: TGTGCCTGGAGTGTAGCAGGGAGCACTGAAGCTTTCTTT

D gene: TRBD1
V gene: TRBV18
J gene: TRBJ1-2
clone size: .
CDR3 protein: CASSPNRGYGYTF
CDR3 DNA: TGTGCCAGCTCACCGAACAGGGGCTATGGCTACACCTTC

D gene: .
V gene: TRBV15
J gene: TRBJ1-2
clone size: .
CDR3 protein: CATSPRTTNYGYTF
CDR3 DNA: TGTGCCACCAGCCCTCGGACAACTAACTATGGCTACACCTTC

D gene: .
V gene: TRBV5-1
J gene: TRBJ1-5
clone size: .
CDR3 protein: CASSSDGDSNQPQHF
CDR3 DNA: TGCGCCAGCAGCTCGGACGGGGATAGCAATCAGCCCCAGCATTTT

D gene: .
V gene: TRBV7-9
J gene: TRBJ2-7
clone size: .
CDR3 protein: CASSLLLEQYF
CDR3 DNA: TGTGCCAGCAGCCTCCTCTTAGAGCAGTACTTC

D gene: TRBD1
V gene: TRBV5-4
J gene: TRBJ2-7
clone size: .
CDR3 protein: CASSLVYGQAAYEQYF
CDR3 DNA: TGTGCCAGCAGCTTGGTTTACGGACAGGCGGCCTACGAGCAGTACTTC

D gene: .
V gene: TRBV7-9
J gene: TRBJ2-5
clone size: .
CDR3 protein: CASSLVGAQETQYF
CDR3 DNA: TGTGCCAGCAGCTTAGTAGGGGCGCAAGAGACCCAGTACTTC

D gene: .
V gene: TRBV19
J gene: TRBJ2-1
clone size: .
CDR3 protein: CASSFTAAANEQFF
CDR3 DNA: TGTGCCAGTAGTTTTACTGCCGCGGCCAATGAGCAGTTCTTC

D gene: TRBD1
V gene: TRBV28
J gene: TRBJ2-7
clone size: .
CDR3 protein: CASSSGTGYEQYF
CDR3 DNA: TGTGCCAGCAGCTCTGGGACAGGCTACGAGCAGTACTTC

D gene: .
V gene: TRBV20-1
J gene: TRBJ2-7
clone size: .
CDR3 protein: CSSRWTDEQYF
CDR3 DNA: TGCAGCTCCCGGTGGACCGACGAGCAGTACTTC

D gene: .
V gene: TRBV6-5
J gene: TRBJ1-6
clone size: .
CDR3 protein: CASTLVESNSPLHF
CDR3 DNA: TGTGCCAGCACCCTAGTAGAGAGTAATTCACCCCTCCACTTT

D gene: TRBD1
V gene: TRBV27
J gene: TRBJ2-7
clone size: once
CDR3 protein: CATRQGRTSYEQYF
CDR3 DNA: TGTGCCACCCGACAGGGGAGGACCTCCTACGAGCAGTACTTC

D gene: .
V gene: TRBV27
J gene: TRBJ2-6
clone size: .
CDR3 protein: CASSFSLGKSGANVLTF
CDR3 DNA: TGTGCCAGCAGTTTCTCCTTGGGGAAGTCTGGGGCCAACGTCCTGACTTTC